Listed here are 10 T cell receptor beta chains from one sample, sequenced in a study of T cell changes during pregnancy in multiple sclerosis. Method: immunoSEQ multiplex PCR; TCRdb's copy keeps in-frame clones and lacks some. The data show 50,000 to 80,000 clones, roughly 90% seen once. The sample here was CD8+ T cells from peripheral blood mononuclear cells, taken before pregnancy. The receptor set was obtained from a female donor with multiple sclerosis, enrolled in a pregnancy study.

Within the sample, this clone is medium-sized (0.01 to 0.1%). The chain joins TRBV7-3 to TRBJ1-2; D perhaps matches TRBD1 (6 bases). V was shortened by 5 bases and J by 7 bases, with 17 bases between the two germline ends. The CDR3 length is 14 residues. Per germline, CDR1 SGHTA and CDR2 FQGTGA. This chain's CDR3 is CASSPGTPRGGYTF. The CDR3 DNA reads as TGTGCCAGCAGCCCAGGGACACCCCGTGGTGGCTACACCTTC.

The chain uses TRBV2 and TRBJ2-3, with 8 bases aligning to TRBD2. From germline, CDR1 is SNHLY and CDR2 FYNNEI. This CDR3 is built from 16 residues. V gave up 1 base and J gave up 2 bases; unmatched junction bases: 5. The CDR3 DNA is TGTGCCAGCAGTGAAGGTGGCGGGGGGAACACAGATACGCAGTATTTT. Protein sequence: CASSEGGGGNTDTQYF.

The chain recombines TRBV6-6 with TRBJ1-1; weak D call: TRBD1 (5 bases). The CDR3 covers 14 residues. The ends were cut back, 4 bases at V and 5 bases at J, with 14 bases in the middle. Germline V gene data show CDR1 as MNHNY and CDR2 as SVGAGI (reference sequence). CDR3 nucleotide sequence: TGTGCCAGCAGTTGGACAACCGACGGTACTGAAGCTTTCTTT. It codes for CASSWTTDGTEAFF.

The DNA for the CDR3 is TGTGCCAGCAGTTTATATAACAATGAGCAGTTCTTC. Its translation: CASSLYNNEQFF. The V call is TRBV5-6, the J call TRBJ2-1; no clear D gene. V dropped 5 bases and J dropped 5 bases, with 8 bases sitting between them. Germline V gene lookup returns CDR1 SGHDT and CDR2 YYEEEE. The CDR3 contains 12 residues.

V and J are TRBV9 and TRBJ2-2; no clear D gene. The germline V gene encodes CDR1 SGDLS and CDR2 YYNGEE. This CDR3 region has 16 residues. The V and J ends lost 0 bases and 0 bases respectively, with 9 bases between them. This chain's CDR3 is CASSVARASNTGELFF. CDR3 nucleotide sequence: TGTGCCAGCAGCGTAGCTAGAGCTTCGAACACCGGGGAGCTGTTTTTT. Using reference TRBV9 and TRBJ2-2 for the parts outside the CDR3, the full variable domain is DSGVTQTPKHLITATGQRVTLRCSPRSGDLSVYWYQQSLDQGLQFLIQYYNGEERAKGNILERFSAQQFPDLHSELNLSSLELGDSALYFCASSVARASNTGELFFGEGSRLTVL.

CDR3 in DNA: TGTGCCAGCAGCCTTCGGACTAGCGGGGGATCTGATACCTACAATGAGCAGTTCTTC. It encodes CASSLRTSGGSDTYNEQFF. The chain joins TRBV9 to TRBJ2-1; 13 bases map to TRBD2. The V gene end was trimmed by 4 bases and the J gene end by 2 bases; junction bases not matched to a gene: 12. Germline CDR1 and CDR2: SGDLS and YYNGEE. CDR3 length equals 19 residues.

This clone appeared once. The V call is TRBV5-3, the J call TRBJ1-5; 9 bases map to TRBD1. TRBV5-3 is designated an ORF whose function remains uncertain. V was clipped by 0 bases and J by 0 bases; unmatched bases: 4. CDR3 length equals 17 residues. The CDR3 nucleotides read TGTGCCAGAAGCTTGGCCCGGGACAGGGCTAGCAATCAGCCCCAGCATTTT. It yields the protein CARSLARDRASNQPQHF.

This clone has a single count. The chain carries TRBV19 and TRBJ2-3; D is possibly TRBD2 (7 bases). From germline, CDR1 is LNHDA and CDR2 SQIVND (reference sequence). CDR3 length: 15 residues. V was clipped by 7 bases and J by 4 bases, with 18 bases between them. The chain's CDR3 is CASNGEAGAADTQYF. CDR3 DNA sequence: TGTGCCAGTAACGGTGAGGCGGGGGCCGCAGATACGCAGTATTTT.

The chain has TRBV27 and TRBJ2-7, with D maybe TRBD1 (5 bases). Per germline, CDR1 MNHEY and CDR2 SMNVEV (reference sequence). The V and J ends lost 5 bases and 1 base respectively, with 12 bases between them. The length of the CDR3 is 14 residues. DNA of the CDR3: TGTGCCAGCAGTCCGGAGACAGATTCCTACGAGCAGTACTTC. It is translated as CASSPETDSYEQYF.

V and J are TRBV6-6 and TRBJ2-4; TRBD1 matches 8 bases. Trimming removed 6 bases from V and 7 bases from J; junction bases left unmatched: 8. Germline V gene lookup returns CDR1 MNHNY and CDR2 SVGAGI (reference sequence). The CDR3 runs to 14 residues. The CDR3 DNA reads as TGTGCCAGCAGCCCAGGGGGCTGGGGTAACATTCAGTACTTC. As protein: CASSPGGWGNIQYF.